The 14 T cell receptor beta chains below come from one sample, sequenced in a study of blood T cell repertoires in COVID-19. Only in-frame clones appear in the TCRdb table, and some are missing; sequencing was by immunoSEQ multiplex PCR. The sample has about 470,000 clones, approximately 90% seen once. The source material was PBMCs or T cells enriched from blood (not recorded which). The receptor source for this set is a woman younger than 35 who had recovered from COVID-19.

The genes are TRBV5-1 and TRBJ2-5; D remains unclear. Germline V gene sequence: CDR1 SGHRS, CDR2 YFSETQ. V lost 4 bases, J lost 1 base, and 8 bases lay in between. The CDR3 extends over 13 amino acids. CDR3 DNA: TGCGCCAGCAGCCCCGGTTTCCAAGAGACCCAGTACTTC. Translated, it gives CASSPGFQETQYF.

This rearrangement joins TRBV10-3 to TRBJ1-1, with TRBD1 as a possible D gene (5 bases). Between the trimmed V and J ends, which lost 6 bases and 1 base, there was a span of 9 bases. The CDR3 is made up of 13 amino acids. CDR1 and CDR2 from the germline V gene are ENHRY and SYGVKD. CDR3 DNA: TGTGCCATCAGATTGACAGCGAACACTGAAGCTTTCTTT. It is translated as CAIRLTANTEAFF.

This clone was seen only a few times. The chain is built from TRBV7-2 and TRBJ1-4; TRBD1 matches 8 bases. The germline V gene has CDR1 SGHTA and CDR2 FQGNSA. CDR3 length: 13 amino acids. Losses at the gene ends were 4 bases for V and 7 bases for J; bases not matched to a gene: 2. The CDR3 region is CASSSQGAEKLFF. The CDR3 nucleotides read TGTGCCAGCAGCTCCCAGGGGGCTGAAAAACTGTTTTTT. Complete variable domain (other parts from reference TRBV7-2 and TRBJ1-4): GAGVSQSPSNKVTEKGKDVELRCDPISGHTALYWYRQSLGQGLEFLIYFQGNSAPDKSGLPSDRFSAERTGGSVSTLTIQRTQQEDSAVYLCASSSQGAEKLFFGSGTQLSVL.

The V and J genes are TRBV6-1 and TRBJ2-1; 8 bases are a match to TRBD1. This CDR3 has 17 amino acids. Germline trimming cut 1 base from V and 8 bases from J; bases unmatched to any gene: 13. Germline CDR1 MNHNS, CDR2 SASEGT. CDR3 region: CASSEDAAGGLFDEQFF. Written as DNA, the CDR3 is TGTGCCAGCAGTGAAGACGCGGCAGGGGGCTTATTCGATGAGCAGTTCTTC.

The chain couples TRBV30 to TRBJ2-2, with TRBD1 matching over 7 bases. The ends lost 4 bases at V and 3 bases at J; junction bases unmatched: 8. Germline-derived CDR1 and CDR2 are GTSNPN and SVGIG (reference sequence). The CDR3 is 15 residues long. The CDR3 is CAWKRGQLDTGELFF. The CDR3, as DNA: TGTGCCTGGAAGAGGGGGCAGTTAGACACCGGGGAGCTGTTTTTT.

The chain combines TRBV7-2 with TRBJ2-5; 8 nucleotides align to TRBD2. J lost 5 bases, V lost 5 bases, and 22 bases had no gene match. The CDR3 spans 19 residues. CDR1 is SGHTA and CDR2 is FQGNSA in the germline V gene. The CDR3 is CASSHILGKYSAGEETQYF. In DNA, the CDR3 is TGTGCCAGCAGCCACATTCTCGGGAAATACTCAGCGGGGGAGGAGACCCAGTACTTC.

The chain uses TRBV7-2 and TRBJ1-1, with D tentatively TRBD1 (6 bases). The germline V gene has CDR1 SGHTA and CDR2 FQGNSA. The germline V and J ends were trimmed by 2 bases and 4 bases, with 14 bases remaining between them. This CDR3 has 15 amino acids. The CDR3 DNA reads TGTGCCAGCAGCTTAATTTCAGGGGAGGGCACTGAAGCTTTCTTT. Translated, it gives CASSLISGEGTEAFF.

V and J are TRBV9 and TRBJ1-6; TRBD1 might be the D (5 bases). CDR1 SGDLS and CDR2 YYNGEE come from the germline V gene. The germline V and J ends were trimmed by 4 bases and 9 bases, with 23 bases remaining between them. The CDR3 contains 17 residues. CDR3 amino acids: CASSPTDGREGSSPLHF. The CDR3 nucleotides read TGTGCCAGCAGCCCTACCGATGGAAGGGAGGGGAGTTCACCCCTCCACTTT.

The chain joins TRBV7-2 to TRBJ1-1, with 8 bases identical to TRBD1. The CDR3 contains 14 residues. Germline V gene lookup returns CDR1 SGHTA and CDR2 FQGNSA. V was clipped by 5 bases and J by 5 bases; unmatched bases: 7. The CDR3 here is CASSGTGGRTEAFF. The CDR3 DNA sequence: TGTGCCAGCAGCGGTACAGGGGGAAGGACTGAAGCTTTCTTT.

The CDR3 nucleotides read TGTGCCAGCAGCCCCGGGGGACAGCCCCAGTATGGCTACACCTTC. Residues: CASSPGGQPQYGYTF. V and J are TRBV7-3 and TRBJ1-2, with TRBD1 identical over 7 bases. The CDR3 sequence is 15 residues long. V lost 5 bases, J lost 5 bases, and 11 bases stayed unmatched. Germline lookup yields CDR1 SGHTA and CDR2 FQGTGA.

The chain is built from TRBV5-6 and TRBJ2-3, with TRBD1 identical over 7 bases. Germline-derived CDR1 and CDR2 are SGHDT and YYEEEE. This CDR3 has 16 amino acids. With 4 bases clipped from V and 0 bases from J, the junction kept 8 bases outside the gene matches. CDR3 loop: CASSLGTVTSTDTQYF. The CDR3 DNA reads TGTGCCAGCAGCCTAGGGACAGTAACTAGCACAGATACGCAGTATTTT.

This clone was counted between two and nine times. The chain employs TRBV16 and TRBJ1-1; D call uncertain. The germline V gene has CDR1 KGHSY and CDR2 FQNENV. V lost 0 bases and J lost 3, with 8 bases in between. The CDR3 extends over 14 amino acids. CDR3 in DNA: TGTGCCAGCAGCCAATCGTACAGTGACACTGAAGCTTTCTTT. Encoded protein: CASSQSYSDTEAFF.

This rearrangement joins TRBV10-3 to TRBJ1-5; 10 bases agree with TRBD1. The V and J ends lost 3 bases and 3 bases, in that order; junction bases with no gene match: 5. The CDR3 consists of 16 residues. From germline, CDR1 is ENHRY and CDR2 SYGVKD. CDR3 loop: CAISDRGTGANQPQHF. Here the CDR3 DNA reads TGTGCCATCAGTGACCGAGGGACAGGGGCCAATCAGCCCCAGCATTTT.

The V gene is TRBV5-4, the J gene TRBJ2-3; 8 nucleotides agree with TRBD1. The CDR3 length is 15 residues. CDR1 is SGHNT and CDR2 is YYREEE in the germline V gene (reference sequence). The ends lost 4 bases at V and 5 bases at J; junction bases unmatched: 9. DNA of the CDR3: TGTGCCAGCAGCCATACAGGGGGGATCGGAGATACGCAGTATTTT. The encoded protein is CASSHTGGIGDTQYF.